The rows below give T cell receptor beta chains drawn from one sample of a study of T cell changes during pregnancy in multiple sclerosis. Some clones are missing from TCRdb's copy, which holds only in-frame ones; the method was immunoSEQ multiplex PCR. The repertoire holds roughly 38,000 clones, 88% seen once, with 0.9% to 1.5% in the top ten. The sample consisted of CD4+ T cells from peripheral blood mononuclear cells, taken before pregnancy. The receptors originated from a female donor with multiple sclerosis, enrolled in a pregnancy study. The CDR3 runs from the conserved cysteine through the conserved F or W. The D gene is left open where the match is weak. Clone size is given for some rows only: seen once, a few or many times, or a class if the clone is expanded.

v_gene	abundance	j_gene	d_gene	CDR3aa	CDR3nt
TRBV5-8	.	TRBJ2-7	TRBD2	CASSLEGTSGEDYEQYF	TGTGCCAGCAGCTTGGAGGGGACTAGCGGAGAGGACTACGAGCAGTACTTC
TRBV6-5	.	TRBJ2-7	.	CASSYSIQGSYEQYF	TGTGCCAGCAGTTACTCGATCCAGGGCTCCTACGAGCAGTACTTC
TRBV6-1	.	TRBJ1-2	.	CASSETKNYGYTF	TGTGCCAGCAGTGAGACTAAAAACTATGGCTACACCTTC
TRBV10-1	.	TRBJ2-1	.	CASEPSSRYNEQFF	TGCGCCAGCGAGCCTTCGTCCCGATACAATGAGCAGTTCTTC
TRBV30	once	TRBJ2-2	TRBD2	CAWNYPPLLAGNGGELFF	TGTGCCTGGAATTATCCCCCCCTACTAGCGGGAAACGGCGGGGAGCTGTTTTTT
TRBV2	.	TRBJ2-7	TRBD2	CASSEASGHYEQYF	TGTGCCAGCAGTGAGGCTAGCGGGCACTACGAGCAGTACTTC
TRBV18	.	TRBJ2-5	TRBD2	CASSPYSGRGETQYF	TGTGCCAGCTCACCCTATAGCGGGAGAGGGGAGACCCAGTACTTC
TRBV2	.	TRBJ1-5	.	CASSDRGGNQPQHF	TGTGCCAGCAGTGACAGGGGTGGCAATCAGCCCCAGCATTTT
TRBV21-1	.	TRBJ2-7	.	CASSKGGQNYEQYF	TGTGCCAGCAGCAAAGGTGGGCAAAACTACGAGCAGTACTTC
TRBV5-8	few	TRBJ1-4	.	CASSPGQTGTNEKLFF	TGTGCCAGCAGCCCCGGACAGACCGGGACTAATGAAAAACTGTTTTTT
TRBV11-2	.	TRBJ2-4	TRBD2	CASSLDQGGIQYF	TGTGCCAGCAGCTTAGACCAGGGAGGGATTCAGTACTTC
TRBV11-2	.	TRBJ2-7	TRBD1	CASSLSPGQAHEQYF	TGTGCCAGCAGCTTATCTCCGGGACAGGCTCACGAGCAGTACTTC
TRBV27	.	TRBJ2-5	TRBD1	CASSNRGRETQYF	TGTGCCAGCAGTAACAGGGGGAGGGAGACCCAGTACTTC
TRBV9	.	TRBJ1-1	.	CASSAIPGFDTEAFF	TGTGCCAGCAGCGCAATCCCGGGGTTTGACACTGAAGCTTTCTTT
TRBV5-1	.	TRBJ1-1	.	CASRPSFMNTEAFF	TGCGCCAGCAGACCTAGTTTCATGAACACTGAAGCTTTCTTT
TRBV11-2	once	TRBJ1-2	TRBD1	CASSPNIKTGDGYTF	TGTGCCAGCAGCCCCAACATTAAAACAGGGGATGGCTACACCTTC
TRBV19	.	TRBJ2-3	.	CASSPIGRRAGTDTQYF	TGTGCCAGTAGTCCAATCGGACGGAGGGCCGGCACAGATACGCAGTATTTT
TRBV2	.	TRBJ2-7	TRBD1	CASTPGQAISYEQYF	TGTGCCAGCACCCCGGGACAGGCGATCTCCTACGAGCAGTACTTC
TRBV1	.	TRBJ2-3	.	CTSSQSGNSGGRGDTQYF	TGCACCAGCAGCCAAAGCGGCAATAGCGGTGGGAGGGGCGATACGCAGTATTTT
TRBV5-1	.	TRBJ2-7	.	CASSSTGFEQYF	TGCGCCAGCAGCAGCACAGGGTTCGAGCAGTACTTC
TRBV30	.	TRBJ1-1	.	CAWSVVPGGGTEAFF	TGTGCCTGGAGTGTGGTACCGGGGGGGGGCACTGAAGCTTTCTTT
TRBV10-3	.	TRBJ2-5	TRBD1	CAIRGQGSQETQYF	TGTGCCATCAGGGGACAGGGGAGCCAAGAGACCCAGTACTTC
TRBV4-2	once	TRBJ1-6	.	CASSQERNSPLHF	TGTGCCAGCAGCCAAGAGCGGAATTCACCCCTCCACTTT
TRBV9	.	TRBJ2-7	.	CASSVGGKGIDEQYF	TGTGCCAGCAGCGTAGGTGGAAAGGGGATCGACGAGCAGTACTTC
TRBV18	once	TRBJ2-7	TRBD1	CASSPYILGQETYEQYF	TGTGCCAGCTCACCATACATACTAGGACAGGAAACCTACGAGCAGTACTTC
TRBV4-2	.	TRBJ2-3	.	CASSQDVGGDYTQYF	TGTGCCAGCAGCCAAGATGTAGGGGGGGATTATACGCAGTATTTT
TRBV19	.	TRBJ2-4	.	CASSRRDPGKNIQYF	TGTGCCAGTTCACGGAGGGACCCGGGCAAAAACATTCAGTACTTC
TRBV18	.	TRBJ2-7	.	CASSPNRVANEQYF	TGTGCCAGCTCACCAAACCGAGTTGCCAACGAGCAGTACTTC
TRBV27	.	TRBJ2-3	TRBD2	CASSYKGGGLVGADTQYF	TGTGCCAGCAGCTATAAAGGGGGGGGACTAGTTGGCGCAGATACGCAGTATTTT
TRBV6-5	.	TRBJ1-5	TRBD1	CASSSTGDYSNQPQHF	TGTGCCAGCAGTTCCACAGGGGATTATAGCAATCAGCCCCAGCATTTT
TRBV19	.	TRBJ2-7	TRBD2	CASSGRSGTSYEQYF	TGTGCCAGTAGTGGGAGATCCGGGACTAGCTACGAGCAGTACTTC
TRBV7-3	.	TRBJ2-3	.	CASSLLGSDTQYF	TGTGCCAGCAGCTTGCTGGGCTCAGATACGCAGTATTTT
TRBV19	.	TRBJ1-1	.	CASSNGGGTEAFF	TGTGCCAGTAGTAATGGGGGGGGGACTGAAGCTTTCTTT
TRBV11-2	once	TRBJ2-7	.	CASSLDNYEQYF	TGTGCCAGCAGCTTAGACAACTACGAGCAGTACTTC
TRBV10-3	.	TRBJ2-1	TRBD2	CAISGLAGGAYNEQFF	TGTGCCATCAGCGGACTAGCGGGAGGGGCCTACAATGAGCAGTTCTTC
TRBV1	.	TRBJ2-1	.	CTSSRRLVRESHGNEQFF	TGCACCAGCAGCCGAAGACTAGTACGGGAGTCCCACGGCAATGAGCAGTTCTTC
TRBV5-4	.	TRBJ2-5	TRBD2	CASSLAGAGEETQYF	TGTGCCAGCAGCTTGGCCGGTGCGGGGGAAGAGACCCAGTACTTC
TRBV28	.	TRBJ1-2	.	CASSLGGNGYTF	TGTGCCAGCAGTTTAGGAGGGAATGGCTACACCTTC
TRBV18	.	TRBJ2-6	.	CASSPSGTGANVLTF	TGTGCCAGCTCACCGTCCGGGACTGGGGCCAACGTCCTGACTTTC
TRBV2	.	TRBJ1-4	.	CASSAWGPTNEKLFF	TGTGCCAGCAGTGCCTGGGGGCCAACTAATGAAAAACTGTTTTTT
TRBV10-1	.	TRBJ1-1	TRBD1	CASSGSGQVDTEAFF	TGCGCCAGCAGTGGGTCGGGACAGGTGGACACTGAAGCTTTCTTT
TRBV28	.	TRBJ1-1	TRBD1	CASSLLQGSEAFF	TGTGCCAGCAGTCTATTACAGGGGTCTGAAGCTTTCTTT
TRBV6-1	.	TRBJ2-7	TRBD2	CASRTGLAGAEQYF	TGTGCCAGCAGAACGGGACTAGCGGGAGCCGAGCAGTACTTC
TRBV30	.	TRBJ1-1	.	CAWRGGAGVNTEAFF	TGTGCCTGGAGAGGGGGGGCAGGGGTGAACACTGAAGCTTTCTTT
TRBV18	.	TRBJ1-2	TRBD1	CASSPLGTGESYGYTF	TGTGCCAGCTCACCACTCGGGACAGGGGAAAGCTATGGCTACACCTTC
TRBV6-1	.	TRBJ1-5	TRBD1	CASSEQGALIQPQHF	TGTGCCAGCAGTGAGCAGGGGGCGCTTATTCAGCCCCAGCATTTT
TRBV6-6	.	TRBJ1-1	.	CASSSTGRSTEAFF	TGTGCCAGCAGTTCCACGGGGAGGTCCACTGAAGCTTTCTTT
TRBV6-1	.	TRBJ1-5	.	CATNQDSLGQPQHF	TGTGCCACCAATCAAGACAGTCTAGGTCAGCCCCAGCATTTT
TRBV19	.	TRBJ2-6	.	CASSKSASGSGANVLTF	TGTGCCAGTAGTAAGTCAGCTTCGGGCTCTGGGGCCAACGTCCTGACTTTC
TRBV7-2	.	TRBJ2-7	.	CASSSLPSYEQYF	TGTGCCAGCAGCTCCCTCCCTTCCTACGAGCAGTACTTC
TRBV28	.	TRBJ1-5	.	CASSPPTRGPQHF	TGTGCCAGCAGTCCCCCGACCCGGGGACCCCAGCATTTT
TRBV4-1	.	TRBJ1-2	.	CASSQAEGPLMGGYTF	TGCGCCAGCAGCCAAGCGGAGGGGCCCCTTATGGGTGGCTACACCTTC
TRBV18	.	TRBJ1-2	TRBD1	CASSVQGGDYGYTF	TGTGCCAGCTCCGTCCAGGGGGGAGACTATGGCTACACCTTC
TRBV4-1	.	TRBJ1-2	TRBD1	CASSHPGGTGPRGNYGYTF	TGCGCCAGCAGCCACCCCGGAGGGACAGGGCCTAGGGGAAACTATGGCTACACCTTC
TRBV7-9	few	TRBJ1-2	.	CASSLAGDRGYTF	TGTGCCAGCAGCTTAGCAGGGGATAGGGGCTACACCTTC